A single sample is the source of the 26 T cell receptor beta chains below, sequenced in a study of T cells in Graves' hyperthyroidism and ophthalmopathy (dated by TCRdb to the late 2010s). Library generation was performed with multiplex PCR. Sequencing used an Illumina HiSeq 2000. The TCR beta CDR3 regions were amplified from RNA transcripts. A first-round RT-PCR of the TCR CDR3 used the HTBI primer set with the Qiagen OneStep RT-PCR kit. TCRdb handled the public reads itself, with Q25 trimming in fastp and clone calling in MiXCR, and kept productive beta chains. Identical CDR3 proteins give one entry, which carries the most common genes and DNA. A total of approximately 590,000 distinct CDR3 sequences appear in this sample, approximately 14% of them only once. Around 6.6% of the sample is taken by the ten largest. The material sequenced was blood. These receptor sequences come from a woman in her twenties or thirties with Graves' hyperthyroidism.

Remarks on this clonotype: This sequence may be a read error, since a much larger clone differs from it by one base. The chain combines TRBV28 with TRBJ2-3, with 10 bases lining up with TRBD2. CDR1 is MDHEN and CDR2 is SYDVKM in the germline V gene. The CDR3 is 15 amino acids. The CDR3 bases are TGTGCCGGCAGTTTCACTAGCGGGGTTTTAGATACGCAGTATTTT. Amino acids: CAGSFTSGVLDTQYF.

At least ten counts were recorded for this clonotype. The CDR3, as DNA: TGTGCCAGCAGTGGCAGACGGAGCTCCTACGAGCAGTACTTC. Protein product: CASSGRRSSYEQYF. The chain employs TRBV6-1 and TRBJ2-7; D is ambiguous. Trimming cost V 4 bases and J 0 bases, with 10 bases left between them. The CDR3 covers 14 residues. The germline gives CDR1 MNHNS, CDR2 SASEGT.

There are a few counts of this clonotype. V and J are TRBV20-1 and TRBJ2-1; D unresolved. This CDR3 has 14 amino acids. Germline V gives CDR1 DFQATT, CDR2 SNEGSKA (reference sequence). Trimming cost V 3 bases and J 2 bases, with 11 bases left between them. CDR3 bases: TGCAGTGCTAGTATATGGAGTCCCTACAATGAGCAGTTCTTC. Translating gives CSASIWSPYNEQFF.

A few counts support this clonotype. The chain joins TRBV6-2 or TRBV6-3 to TRBJ2-2; 10 bases fit TRBD2. The germline CDR1 and CDR2 sequences are MNHEY and SVGEGT. With V trimmed by 6 bases and J by 8 bases, 27 bases remained unmatched. The CDR3 contains 21 residues. As DNA, the CDR3 is TGTGCCAGCAGCCCTACCGATCGAGCGGGAGGGCCTTTAAAGTCATCGGGGGAGCTGTTTTTT. Protein: CASSPTDRAGGPLKSSGELFF.

The chain joins TRBV4-2 to TRBJ1-5; tentative D call: TRBD1 (5 bases). Germline V lookup: CDR1 LGHNA, CDR2 YNFKEQ. Trimming took 3 bases from V and 0 from J, leaving 9 bases between them. The CDR3 consists of 15 residues. CDR3: CASSQPDSSNQPQHF. In DNA, the CDR3 is TGTGCCAGCAGCCAGCCTGACAGTAGCAATCAGCCCCAGCATTTT.

Many counts were recorded for this clonotype. The chain has TRBV30 and TRBJ1-1, with 8 nucleotides matching TRBD1. Germline V gives CDR1 GTSNPN, CDR2 SVGIG (reference sequence). CDR3 length: 12 amino acids. With 5 bases clipped from V and 1 base from J, the junction kept 0 bases outside the gene matches. The CDR3 spells CAWDRGNTEAFF. The CDR3 region has the DNA TGTGCCTGGGACAGGGGGAACACTGAAGCTTTCTTT.

This clonotype appeared a single time. A clone one base away is much larger, so this may be a read error. The CDR3 coding sequence is TGTGCCAGCAGCCCTGTGGCCGGCCCAAACACCGGGGAGCTGTTTTTT. Amino acids: CASSPVAGPNTGELFF. The rearrangement uses TRBV4-2 and TRBJ2-2; D uncertain. Germline V gene data show CDR1 as LGHNA and CDR2 as YNFKEQ. The CDR3 is made up of 16 amino acids. Trimming took off 4 bases at V and 2 bases at J, with 14 bases between the two ends.

V is TRBV5-6 and J is TRBJ2-3, with D possibly being TRBD1 (5 bases). CDR3 length equals 16 residues. Trimming removed 4 bases at V and 2 bases at J, with 17 bases between. CDR1 is SGHDT, CDR2 YYEEEE, per germline. DNA of the CDR3: TGTGCCAGCAGCAGTCCCCGACAGCGCCTCACAGATACGCAGTATTTT. It yields the protein CASSSPRQRLTDTQYF. Based on the CDR3 plus reference TRBV5-6 and TRBJ2-3, the full variable domain is DAGVTQSPTHLIKTRGQQVTLRCSPKSGHDTVSWYQQALGQGPQFIFQYYEEEERQRGNFPDRFSGHQFPNYSSELNVNALLLGDSALYLCASSSPRQRLTDTQYFGPGTRLTVL.

At least ten counts were recorded for this clonotype. The chain is built from TRBV5-5 and TRBJ1-1, with a possible D match to TRBD1 (5 bases). V lost 0 bases and J 1 base, leaving 13 bases between the germline ends. The germline V gene has CDR1 SGHKS and CDR2 YYEKEE (reference sequence). The CDR3 consists of 16 residues. The CDR3 sequence: CASSLGKRGPNTEAFF. CDR3 DNA sequence: TGTGCCAGCAGCTTGGGCAAACGGGGACCGAACACTGAAGCTTTCTTT. Filled out from reference TRBV5-5 and TRBJ1-1, the complete variable domain reads DAGVTQSPTHLIKTRGQQVTLRCSPISGHKSVSWYQQVLGQGPQFIFQYYEKEERGRGNFPDRFSARQFPNYSSELNVNALLLGDSALYLCASSLGKRGPNTEAFFGQGTRLTVV.

This clonotype turned up a few times. The chain uses TRBV14 and TRBJ2-1; 10 bases are a match to TRBD2. The germline V gene encodes CDR1 SGHDN and CDR2 FVKESK. Trimming at V came to 3 bases and at J to 8 bases, leaving 13 bases not matched to a gene. This CDR3 contains 17 residues. In nucleotides, the CDR3 is TGTGCCAGCAGCCATTGGTCTAGCGGGAGTCGTGCATATGAGCAGTTCTTC. Translated: CASSHWSSGSRAYEQFF.

This clonotype was counted only a few times. The rearrangement links TRBV6-2 or TRBV6-3 to TRBJ2-7; D is unclear. The V end was cut by 0 bases, the J end by 7 bases, with 10 bases between. This CDR3 contains 13 residues. The germline V gene encodes CDR1 MNHEY and CDR2 SVGEGT. DNA for the CDR3: TGTGCCAGCAGTTACTCGAGTCTTTGGGAGCAGTACTTC. It is translated as CASSYSSLWEQYF.

This chain links TRBV10-3 with TRBJ2-2, with 13 positions matching TRBD2. Germline values: CDR1 ENHRY, CDR2 SYGVKD. The CDR3 has 15 amino acids. With 6 bases clipped from V and 4 bases from J, the junction kept 2 bases outside the gene matches. The CDR3 here is CAISRLAGGTGELFF. CDR3 coding DNA: TGTGCCATCAGCCGACTAGCGGGAGGCACCGGGGAGCTGTTTTTT.

Ten or more counts support this clonotype. The genes are TRBV20-1 and TRBJ2-7, with 14 bases that match TRBD2. The ends lost 5 bases at V and 2 bases at J; junction bases unmatched: 5. Per germline, CDR1 DFQATT and CDR2 SNEGSKA (reference sequence). The CDR3 consists of 15 residues. CDR3 coding DNA: TGCAGTGCTCCCGGACTAGCGGGAGGAGCCTACGAGCAGTACTTC. As protein: CSAPGLAGGAYEQYF.

The V and J genes are TRBV18 and TRBJ2-3; D is unclear. The V and J ends lost 6 bases and 6 bases respectively, with 28 bases between them. The CDR3 totals 18 residues. CDR1 is KGHSH, CDR2 LQKENI, per germline. CDR3 protein: CASSPRLGSSTVTDTQYF. As DNA, the CDR3 is TGTGCCAGCTCGCCCCGATTAGGCAGCTCAACGGTCACGGATACGCAGTATTTT.

This clonotype was counted many times. The genes are TRBV20-1 and TRBJ1-1, with a tentative D call TRBD1 (5 bases). Germline lookup yields CDR1 DFQATT and CDR2 SNEGSKA (reference sequence). The V end lost 3 bases, the J end lost 1 base, and 12 bases lay between the germline ends. The CDR3 extends over 14 amino acids. The CDR3 here is CSAREGIENTEAFF. Here the CDR3 DNA reads TGCAGTGCTAGGGAGGGGATCGAGAACACTGAAGCTTTCTTT.

This clonotype was counted at least ten times. This chain links TRBV30 with TRBJ1-1, with 8 bases that match TRBD1. The V segment lost 3 bases and the J segment 3 bases; nucleotides outside the gene matches: 3. Germline V CDR1 and CDR2: GTSNPN, SVGIG (reference sequence). CDR3 length equals 13 residues. The DNA for the CDR3 is TGTGCCTGGAGCGAACAGGGGGACACTGAAGCTTTCTTT. The encoded protein is CAWSEQGDTEAFF.

At least ten counts were recorded for this clonotype. This rearrangement joins TRBV12-3 or TRBV12-4 to TRBJ2-7; D is ambiguous. CDR3 length: 14 residues. With 5 bases removed from V and 5 bases from J, the gap between germline ends came to 16 bases. The CDR3 sequence: CASSPLRRVNEQYF. The CDR3 DNA is TGTGCCAGCAGTCCCCTCAGACGGGTGAACGAGCAGTACTTC.

The table lists this clonotype with a few counts. The chain is built from TRBV7-9 and TRBJ2-7, with TRBD1 identical over 8 bases. CDR1 and CDR2 from the germline V gene are SEHNR and FQNEAQ (reference sequence). J gave up 2 bases and V 3 bases, and 9 bases lay outside the gene matches. This CDR3 is 16 amino acids long. The CDR3 DNA sequence: TGTGCCAGCAGCTTCTCAGACAGGGGTCTAACCTACGAGCAGTACTTC. It translates to CASSFSDRGLTYEQYF.

This clonotype came up many times. V is TRBV27 and J is TRBJ1-2, with no clear D. Looked up from germline, CDR1 is MNHEY and CDR2 is SMNVEV (reference sequence). Trimming removed 0 bases at V and 5 bases at J, with 16 bases between. The CDR3 has 16 amino acids. The CDR3 loop reads CASSLSLSDTRYGYTF. In DNA, the CDR3 is TGTGCCAGCAGTTTATCCCTCTCTGACACGAGGTATGGCTACACCTTC.

This clonotype was detected many times. The chain carries TRBV6-2 or TRBV6-3 and TRBJ1-1; D call uncertain. V was cut by 7 bases and J by 3 bases, with 12 bases left in between. The CDR3 runs to 13 residues. In germline, CDR1 is MNHEY, CDR2 SVGEGT. CDR3: CASTVTPHTEAFF. CDR3 sequence (DNA): TGTGCCAGCACGGTGACACCTCACACTGAAGCTTTCTTT.

The gene calls are TRBV4-1 and TRBJ2-3; 7 positions match TRBD2. The V segment lost 0 bases and the J segment 2 bases; nucleotides outside the gene matches: 8. Germline-derived CDR1 and CDR2 are MGHRA and YSYEKL. The CDR3 sequence is 17 residues long. CDR3: CASSQESRGRTTDTQYF. The DNA of the CDR3 is TGCGCCAGCAGCCAAGAAAGTCGCGGGAGAACCACAGATACGCAGTATTTT.

DNA of the CDR3: TGTGCCAGCACTATCGGGGGTACGCAGTATTTT. This codes for CASTIGGTQYF. This chain joins TRBV27 and TRBJ2-3, with D perhaps TRBD2 (6 bases). This CDR3 is built from 11 residues. V was cut by 7 bases and J by 8 bases, with 10 bases left in between. The V gene's germline CDR1 is MNHEY and CDR2 SMNVEV (reference sequence).

This clonotype was observed at least ten times. The chain carries TRBV27 and TRBJ2-1; TRBD2 matches 9 bases. CDR1 MNHEY and CDR2 SMNVEV come from the germline V gene (reference sequence). The trim removed 5 bases at V and 3 bases at J, leaving 2 bases unmatched. This CDR3 contains 14 residues. CDR3 coding DNA: TGTGCCAGCAGTATTAGCGGGAGCTACAATGAGCAGTTCTTC. This gives the protein CASSISGSYNEQFF.

This clonotype was recorded at least ten times. The V and J genes are TRBV7-2 and TRBJ2-5, with D perhaps TRBD1 (6 bases). V gave up 5 bases and J gave up 2 bases, with 18 bases separating them. CDR1 is SGHTA, CDR2 FQGNSA, per germline. The length of the CDR3 is 16 residues. This CDR3 reads CASSPSSRGLQETQYF. In nucleotides, the CDR3 is TGTGCCAGCAGCCCCTCTTCCAGGGGCCTTCAAGAGACCCAGTACTTC. The full variable domain, rest sourced from reference TRBV7-2 and TRBJ2-5, is GAGVSQSPSNKVTEKGKDVELRCDPISGHTALYWYRQSLGQGLEFLIYFQGNSAPDKSGLPSDRFSAERTGGSVSTLTIQRTQQEDSAVYLCASSPSSRGLQETQYFGPGTRLLVL.

This clonotype was detected many times. The chain employs TRBV20-1 and TRBJ2-7; TRBD1 matches 8 bases. The junction had 6 bases not matched to a gene; V was cut back by 6 bases and J by 2 bases. Germline assignment: CDR1 DFQATT and CDR2 SNEGSKA (reference sequence). This CDR3 has 13 residues. The CDR3 here is CSAPGQATYEQYF. The CDR3 region has the DNA TGCAGTGCGCCGGGACAGGCCACCTACGAGCAGTACTTC.

V is TRBV29-1 and J is TRBJ1-1; D remains ambiguous. Germline CDR1 and CDR2: SQVTM and ANQGSEA. V was shortened by 8 bases and J by 4 bases, with 20 bases between the two germline ends. This CDR3 is 14 amino acids long. The CDR3 is CSPESRSAGTEAFF. The DNA for the CDR3 is TGCAGCCCCGAATCCCGATCGGCGGGCACTGAAGCTTTCTTT.